The clone carrying this TCR beta chain was observed a handful of times. What it binds is unknown. This sample was taken from a study of cytomegalovirus exposure and HLA in healthy donors. At the level of the study: As an earlier analysis found, 150 million to 200 million T cells yielded about 120 million unique TCR beta sequences.

Germline CDR1 reads SGHRS; CDR2 reads YFSETQ. CDR3 size: 14 residues. Trimming left V 3 bases short and J 8 bases short, with 17 bases between. Study-wide results and caveats: The only immune exposure information that was available was CMV serostatus. Upon later analysis, HLA-associated TCR beta chains proved more clonally expanded than other, equally common chains.

Primers for the PCR totalled 60 Vbeta and 13 Jbeta. The method was immunoSEQ multiplex PCR; TCRdb's version includes in-frame clones alone and lacks a portion of them. The sample carries under 250,000 clones, nearly 80% recorded once. V is TRBV5-1 and J is TRBJ1-2, with no clear D. The receptor's source is a male donor in good health and CMV-seronegative. The sample comprised PBMCs. The CDR3 here is CASSSHLATNGYTF. The CDR3 region has the DNA TGCGCCAGCAGCTCTCACCTTGCGACAAACGGCTACACCTTC.